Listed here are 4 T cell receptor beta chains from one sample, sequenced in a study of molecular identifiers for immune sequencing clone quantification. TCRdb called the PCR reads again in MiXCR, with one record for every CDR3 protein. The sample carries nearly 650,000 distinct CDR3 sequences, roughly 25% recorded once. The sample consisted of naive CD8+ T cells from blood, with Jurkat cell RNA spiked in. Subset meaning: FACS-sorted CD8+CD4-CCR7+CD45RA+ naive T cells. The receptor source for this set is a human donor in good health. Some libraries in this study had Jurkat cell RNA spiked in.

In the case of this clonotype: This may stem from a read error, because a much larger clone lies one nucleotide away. In nucleotides, the CDR3 is TGTGCCAGCAGCTGGACAGGCCCCAGCTATGGCTACACCTTC. It encodes CASSWTGPSYGYTF. The J gene is TRBJ1-2, the V gene TRBV12-3 or TRBV12-4; 7 bases line up with TRBD1. CDR3 length: 14 residues. The V and J ends lost 6 bases and 4 bases, in that order; junction bases with no gene match: 8.

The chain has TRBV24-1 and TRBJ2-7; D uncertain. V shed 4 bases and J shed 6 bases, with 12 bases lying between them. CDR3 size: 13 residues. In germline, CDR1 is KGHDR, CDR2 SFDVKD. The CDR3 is CATSDSTFGEQYF. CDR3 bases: TGTGCCACCAGTGACTCTACCTTCGGCGAGCAGTACTTC.

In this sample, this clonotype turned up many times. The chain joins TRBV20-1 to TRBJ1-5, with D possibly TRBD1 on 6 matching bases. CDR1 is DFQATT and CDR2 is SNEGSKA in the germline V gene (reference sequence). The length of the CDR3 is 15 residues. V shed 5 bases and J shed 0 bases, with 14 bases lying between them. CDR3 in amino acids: CSALTGMLSNQPQHF. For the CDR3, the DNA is TGCAGTGCTTTGACAGGAATGCTTAGCAATCAGCCCCAGCATTTT.

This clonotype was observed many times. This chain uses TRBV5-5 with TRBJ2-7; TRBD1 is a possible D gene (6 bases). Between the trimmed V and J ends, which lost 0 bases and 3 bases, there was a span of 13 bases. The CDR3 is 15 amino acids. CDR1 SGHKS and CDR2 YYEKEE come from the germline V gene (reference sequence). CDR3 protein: CASSLDVRGLYEQYF. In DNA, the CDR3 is TGTGCCAGCAGCTTGGATGTCAGGGGCCTCTACGAGCAGTACTTC.